This TCR beta chain comes out of a study of T cell repertoires and HLA-DP antigens. Findings and caveats of the study: A non-physiological HeLa system presented antigen to total CD4+ responders. No separate analysis of naive versus memory CD4+ cells was done.

Libraries were prepared by immunoSEQ multiplex PCR; TCRdb keeps only in-frame clonotypes and omits some of them. The sample has about 110,000 clones, nearly 95% seen once. Notes on this clone: The antigen is undetermined.

This CDR3 spans 18 amino acids. The ends lost 3 bases at V and 3 bases at J; junction bases unmatched: 12. The germline V gene has CDR1 LNHDA and CDR2 SQIVND (reference sequence). Untouched CD4+ T cells were bead-isolated from PBMC at approximately 98% purity. This clonotype was obtained from a woman between 18 and 29 years old in good health and CMV-seronegative. This chain joins TRBV19 and TRBJ1-5; 9 nucleotides agree with TRBD1. The sequenced sample consisted of CD4+ T cells from PBMCs. CDR3 coding DNA: TGTGCCAGTAGTATTAGGGGCACCGGGACAGGGAACAATCAGCCCCAGCATTTT. It encodes CASSIRGTGTGNNQPQHF.